The 21 T cell receptor beta chains given below trace back to one sample, sequenced in a study of CD8 T cells in ankylosing spondylitis listed by TCRdb under 2017. The receptor library was made with 5' RACE. Instrument on record: Illumina HiSeq 2500. TCRdb took the public reads, trimmed them with fastp at Q25, ran MiXCR for clone calling and kept in-frame beta chains. When rows share a CDR3 protein, they turn into one entry using the most common DNA and genes. The sample table records 350,000 to 400,000 distinct CDR3 sequences; 20% to 25% of these occur just once. The top ten clones comprise under 15% of the sample. Material for sequencing was blood, either unsorted or a sorted T cell fraction (not recorded which). The receptors come from a male donor with ankylosing spondylitis or in good health (not recorded which).

The chain is built from TRBV7-9 and TRBJ2-5; 8 nucleotides line up with TRBD1. Per the germline V gene, CDR1 is SEHNR and CDR2 is FQNEAQ (reference sequence). There are 16 residues in the CDR3. After removal of 7 bases from V and 4 bases from J, the junction contained 14 bases not matched to a gene. The CDR3 region is CASINTGGMSGETQYF. In DNA form, the CDR3 reads TGTGCCAGCATAAACACAGGGGGAATGTCGGGAGAGACCCAGTACTTC.

J is TRBJ2-3 and V is TRBV7-9; 9 bases line up with TRBD1. This CDR3 is built from 16 residues. After removal of 4 bases from V and 5 bases from J, the junction contained 10 bases not matched to a gene. In germline, CDR1 is SEHNR, CDR2 FQNEAQ (reference sequence). The CDR3 protein is CASSSTRDRDVDTQYF. In DNA, the CDR3 is TGTGCCAGCAGCTCCACCCGGGACAGGGATGTAGATACGCAGTATTTT.

CDR3 in DNA: TGCAGTGCTAGAGATTGGGACCGTGAAGCTTTCTTT. Translating gives CSARDWDREAFF. The genes are TRBV20-1 and TRBJ1-1, with D possibly TRBD1 on 5 matching bases. V shed 0 bases and J shed 7 bases, with 9 bases lying between them. The CDR3 loop spans 12 amino acids. From germline, CDR1 is DFQATT and CDR2 SNEGSKA (reference sequence).

This clonotype was recorded a few times. The chain recombines TRBV7-9 with TRBJ2-7; D tentatively fits TRBD1 or TRBD2 (6 bases each). Germline values: CDR1 SEHNR, CDR2 FQNEAQ (reference sequence). V was cut by 1 base and J by 4 bases, with 11 bases left in between. The CDR3 has 14 residues. CDR3 loop: CASSLGGALYEQYF. The CDR3 region has the DNA TGTGCCAGCAGCTTAGGGGGGGCGCTTTACGAGCAGTACTTC.

V and J are TRBV7-3 and TRBJ2-5; 8 nucleotides line up with TRBD1. The junction had 2 bases not matched to a gene; V was cut back by 4 bases and J by 4 bases. This CDR3 contains 13 residues. The germline gives CDR1 SGHTA, CDR2 FQGTGA. Here the CDR3 reads CASSSDRGETQYF. As DNA, the CDR3 is TGTGCCAGCAGCTCAGACAGGGGAGAGACCCAGTACTTC.

The chain carries TRBV11-2 and TRBJ2-7; D remains ambiguous. The CDR3 is 14 amino acids. V was cut by 1 base and J by 0 bases, with 7 bases left in between. CDR1 is SGHAT and CDR2 is FQNNGV in the germline V gene. The CDR3 here is CASSLGPSSYEQYF. DNA of the CDR3: TGTGCCAGCAGCTTAGGTCCGAGCTCCTACGAGCAGTACTTC.

This clonotype was recorded a few times. The chain employs TRBV28 and TRBJ2-3; 8 bases are a match to TRBD2. Germline values: CDR1 MDHEN, CDR2 SYDVKM. V gave up 6 bases and J gave up 5 bases; unmatched junction bases: 13. CDR3 length: 16 amino acids. The CDR3 nucleotides are TGTGCCAGCAGCCCCCCCGGGGGGGCCTTAGTAGATACGCAGTATTTT. The encoded protein is CASSPPGGALVDTQYF.

With regard to this clonotype: The junction differs from germline at one of its ends, possibly a read error. The chain combines TRBV12-3 or TRBV12-4 with TRBJ2-7; D not certain. The CDR3 is made up of 12 amino acids. In DNA, the CDR3 is TGTGCCAGCAGTTTATGGGTGTACGGGCAGTACTTC. Protein sequence: CASSLWVYGQYF.

The chain is built from TRBV6-1 and TRBJ2-5; 9 positions match TRBD2. The CDR3 has 16 residues. CDR1 and CDR2 (germline): MNHNS, SASEGT. The V and J ends lost 2 bases and 0 bases, in that order; junction bases with no gene match: 4. CDR3 nucleotide sequence: TGTGCCAGCAGTGAAAATGGACTAGCGAACCAAGAGACCCAGTACTTC. Its translation is CASSENGLANQETQYF.

This clonotype was seen a handful of times. The V call is TRBV3-1, the J call TRBJ1-5, with D possibly TRBD1 on 5 matching bases. Trimming cost V 1 base and J 2 bases, with 9 bases left between them. The germline CDR1 and CDR2 sequences are LGHDT and YNNKEL (reference sequence). CDR3 length: 15 amino acids. The CDR3 DNA follows: TGTGCCAGCAGCCAAGGGGGGTTTGGCAATCAGCCCCAGCATTTT. This gives the protein CASSQGGFGNQPQHF.

In its sample, this clonotype was seen a few times. The CDR3 is CASSGGLEIFHEQYF. As DNA, the CDR3 is TGTGCCAGCAGTGGAGGACTAGAAATTTTCCACGAGCAGTACTTC. The J gene is TRBJ2-7, the V gene TRBV12-3 or TRBV12-4; TRBD2 matches 7 bases. J gave up 5 bases and V 5 bases, and 12 bases lay outside the gene matches. The CDR3 runs to 15 residues.

The genes are TRBV4-1 and TRBJ2-7, with 9 positions matching TRBD1. The CDR3 is 14 amino acids. CDR1 is MGHRA, CDR2 YSYEKL, per germline. V lost 3 bases, J lost 4 bases, and 4 bases stayed unmatched. The CDR3 reads CASSHADRGYEQYF. CDR3 DNA sequence: TGCGCCAGCAGCCATGCGGACAGGGGATACGAGCAGTACTTC.

This clonotype was counted ten times or more. The gene calls are TRBV12-3 or TRBV12-4 and TRBJ2-7; weak D call: TRBD1 (7 bases). The CDR3 extends over 13 amino acids. V was cut by 5 bases and J by 3 bases, with 11 bases left in between. CDR3 region: CASSPGGLYEQYF. DNA for the CDR3: TGTGCCAGCAGTCCAGGGGGACTCTACGAGCAGTACTTC.

The CDR3: CASSSAGPRGYTF. Written as DNA, the CDR3 is TGTGCCAGCAGTTCAGCAGGACCTAGGGGCTACACCTTC. V and J are TRBV12-3 or TRBV12-4 and TRBJ1-2, with D unresolved. This CDR3 is built from 13 residues. V lost 4 bases and J 8 bases, leaving 14 bases between the germline ends.

V gene TRBV5-6 combines with J gene TRBJ2-7; D may be TRBD2 (5 bases). The germline V gene has CDR1 SGHDT and CDR2 YYEEEE. V lost 4 bases, J lost 5 bases, and 16 bases lay in between. This CDR3 is built from 14 residues. For the CDR3, the DNA is TGTGCCAGCAGCCTAAGAGAGGGTACGGACGAGCAGTACTTC. Its protein is CASSLREGTDEQYF. The complete variable domain, with remaining parts taken from reference TRBV5-6 and TRBJ2-7, reads DAGVTQSPTHLIKTRGQQVTLRCSPKSGHDTVSWYQQALGQGPQFIFQYYEEEERQRGNFPDRFSGHQFPNYSSELNVNALLLGDSALYLCASSLREGTDEQYFGPGTRLTVT.

This clonotype has at least ten counts. The chain links TRBV12-3 or TRBV12-4 to TRBJ2-2; D gene uncertain. V lost 8 bases, J lost 1 base, and 5 bases lay in between. The CDR3 sequence is 12 residues long. The CDR3 loop is CASGWNTGELFF. The CDR3 nucleotides read TGTGCCAGCGGATGGAACACCGGGGAGCTGTTTTTT.

This clonotype has a handful of counts. In nucleotides, the CDR3 is TGTGCCAGCCATTCGGGGGGTAGGGCCCACGAGCAGTACTTC. Translated, it gives CASHSGGRAHEQYF. The chain uses TRBV7-9 and TRBJ2-7; 7 bases match TRBD2. Germline CDR1 SEHNR, CDR2 FQNEAQ (reference sequence). V lost 8 bases and J lost 5; bases outside the gene matches: 12. There are 14 residues in the CDR3.

In its sample, this clonotype was seen a few times. The chain employs TRBV15 and TRBJ2-1; D is ambiguous. CDR3 length equals 16 residues. Per germline, CDR1 LNHNV and CDR2 YYDKDF (reference sequence). V was shortened by 0 bases and J by 4 bases, with 13 bases between the two germline ends. In DNA form, the CDR3 reads TGTGCCACCAGCAGAGATAGGTACACAGCATACAATGAGCAGTTCTTC. Encoded protein: CATSRDRYTAYNEQFF.

The chain recombines TRBV4-2 with TRBJ2-7, with D unresolved. Germline lookup yields CDR1 LGHNA and CDR2 YNFKEQ. The CDR3 covers 15 residues. V was shortened by 0 bases and J by 0 bases, with 9 bases between the two germline ends. The CDR3 is CASSQEVASSYEQYF. CDR3 nucleotides: TGTGCCAGCAGCCAAGAGGTTGCGAGCTCCTACGAGCAGTACTTC.

This clonotype showed up just a few times. V is TRBV10-3 and J is TRBJ2-2, with a weak D call TRBD1 (6 bases). The CDR3 totals 15 residues. Trimming stripped 3 bases from V and 0 bases from J, with 8 bases between. The germline gives CDR1 ENHRY, CDR2 SYGVKD. The CDR3 spells CAISEEGANTGELFF. The DNA of the CDR3 is TGTGCCATCAGTGAAGAGGGGGCGAACACCGGGGAGCTGTTTTTT.

The V gene is TRBV10-3, the J gene TRBJ2-7, with D unresolved. The CDR3 is 15 amino acids. V lost 0 bases and J 5 bases, leaving 14 bases between the germline ends. Per germline, CDR1 ENHRY and CDR2 SYGVKD. The CDR3 region is CAISESEFLPDEQYF. DNA of the CDR3: TGTGCCATCAGTGAGTCGGAGTTCCTTCCCGACGAGCAGTACTTC.